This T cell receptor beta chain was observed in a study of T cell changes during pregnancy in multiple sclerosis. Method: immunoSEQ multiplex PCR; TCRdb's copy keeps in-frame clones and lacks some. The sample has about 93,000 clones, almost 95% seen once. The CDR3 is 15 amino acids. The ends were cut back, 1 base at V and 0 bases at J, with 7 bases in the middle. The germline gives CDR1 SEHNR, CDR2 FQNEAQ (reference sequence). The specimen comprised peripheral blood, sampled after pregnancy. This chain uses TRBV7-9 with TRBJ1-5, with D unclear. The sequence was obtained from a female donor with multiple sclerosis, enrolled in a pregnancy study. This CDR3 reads CASSLGADSNQPQHF. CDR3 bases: TGTGCCAGCAGCTTAGGGGCAGATAGCAATCAGCCCCAGCATTTT.